The present T cell receptor (beta chain) was sequenced within a study of cytomegalovirus exposure and HLA in healthy donors. Whole-study context: Out of approximately 170 million T cells, an earlier analysis found some 120 million unique TCR beta sequences in total. Study-wide points: At a 0.05 false discovery rate, a later analysis found over 15,000 TCR beta sequences to be associated with HLA alleles. Per published reports, the classifier diagnosed cytomegalovirus status with high specificity and sensitivity.

The primer mix had 60 Vbeta and 13 Jbeta primers. Clones were read by immunoSEQ multiplex PCR, and TCRdb kept only the in-frame ones, dropping some. The profile covers approximately 100,000 clones, with about 80% appearing a single time and 3.5% to 5% taken by the ten largest. Comment on this clone: Its antigen remains unidentified.

Germline CDR1 and CDR2: SGHTA and FQGNSA. The CDR3 is made up of 14 amino acids. V dropped 4 bases and J dropped 7; count of bases not matched to a gene: 9. The rearrangement joins TRBV7-2 to TRBJ1-2; TRBD1 agrees at 7 bases. The sequenced sample consisted of PBMCs. The clonotype was recovered from a man aged 35 to 55 in good health and CMV-seronegative. Here the CDR3 DNA reads TGTGCCAGCAGCTCCGACAGGGTATCGAGTGGCTACACCTTC. Translation: CASSSDRVSSGYTF.